These 30 T cell receptor beta chains were all obtained from the same sample, sequenced in a study of blood T cell repertoires in COVID-19. Sequencing was performed with immunoSEQ multiplex PCR; in TCRdb, only in-frame clones are kept and a portion is missing. The sample lists roughly 130,000 clones; around nine tenths were seen once. Material for sequencing was peripheral blood. These TCRs come from a man aged 60 to 75 with COVID-19, enrolled during active disease.

This chain links TRBV6-5 with TRBJ2-1; 11 positions agree with TRBD2. The length of the CDR3 is 15 residues. J lost 4 bases, V lost 6 bases, and 5 bases had no gene match. Germline V gene lookup returns CDR1 MNHEY and CDR2 SVGAGI. The CDR3 loop is CASRGTSGAYNEQFF. The CDR3 region has the DNA TGTGCCAGCAGAGGGACTAGCGGAGCTTACAATGAGCAGTTCTTC.

V usage is TRBV5-5 and J usage is TRBJ1-2, with no clear D. CDR3 length: 14 amino acids. Trimming cost V 1 base and J 0 bases, with 7 bases left between them. Germline loops: CDR1 SGHKS, CDR2 YYEKEE (reference sequence). This CDR3 is CASSLRIANYGYTF. The CDR3 nucleotides read TGTGCCAGCAGCTTGCGAATAGCTAACTATGGCTACACCTTC.

The chain uses TRBV12-3 or TRBV12-4 and TRBJ1-2; weak D call: TRBD1 (6 bases). Trimming shortened V by 4 bases and J by 6 bases, and 9 bases separated the two germline ends. The CDR3 runs to 12 residues. Written as DNA, the CDR3 is TGTGCCAGCAGTTATTCAGGGGATGGCTACACCTTC. It codes for CASSYSGDGYTF.

The V and J genes are TRBV5-1 and TRBJ2-7; 8 bases map to TRBD1. This CDR3 contains 15 residues. J was trimmed by 2 bases and V by 3 bases; bases with no gene match: 7. The V gene's germline CDR1 is SGHRS and CDR2 YFSETQ. CDR3 region: CASSSDRVVPYEQYF. The CDR3 DNA reads as TGCGCCAGCAGCTCGGACAGGGTTGTTCCCTACGAGCAGTACTTC.

This chain joins TRBV11-2 and TRBJ1-1, with 8 bases matching TRBD1. The germline CDR1 and CDR2 sequences are SGHAT and FQNNGV. The junction had 4 bases not matched to a gene; V was cut back by 6 bases and J by 1 base. The CDR3 loop spans 14 amino acids. The CDR3, as DNA: TGTGCCAGCAGTCTTACAGGGGGGAACACTGAAGCTTTCTTT. Its protein is CASSLTGGNTEAFF.

This clone was detected once. As DNA, the CDR3 is TGTGCCAGCACCTTTAGTGTTACCGGGGAGCTGTTTTTT. This codes for CASTFSVTGELFF. This sequence joins TRBV11-3 and TRBJ2-2; unclear D gene. CDR3 length: 13 residues. Deletions cut 7 bases from V and 5 bases from J, with 11 bases between. Germline V CDR1 and CDR2: SGHNT, YENEEA.

V gene TRBV28 combines with J gene TRBJ2-7, with D tentatively TRBD1 (6 bases). V dropped 10 bases and J dropped 0 bases, with 7 bases sitting between them. Germline CDR1 and CDR2: MDHEN and SYDVKM. The CDR3 is 11 residues long. CDR3 coding DNA: TGTGCCACGACAGGCTCCTACGAGCAGTACTTC. This encodes CATTGSYEQYF.

For this clone: One end of the junction varies from germline; a read error may be responsible. The chain's CDR3 is CASSPTGTGVEKLFF. CDR3 nucleotides: TGTGCTAGCAGCCCGACCGGGACAGGGGTTGAAAAACTGTTTTTT. The chain combines TRBV7-7 with TRBJ1-4; 10 bases align to TRBD1. Germline V CDR1 and CDR2: SSHAT, FNYEAQ (reference sequence). This CDR3 region has 15 residues.

The chain uses TRBV7-3 and TRBJ2-3, with 9 positions matching TRBD1. Germline-derived CDR1 and CDR2 are SGHTA and FQGTGA. This CDR3 comprises 16 residues. The ends lost 5 bases at V and 4 bases at J; junction bases unmatched: 10. CDR3 nucleotides: TGTGCCAGCAGCGCACAAACAGGGGGCAGTTCAGATACGCAGTATTTT. Amino acids: CASSAQTGGSSDTQYF.

The chain carries TRBV28 and TRBJ1-5; no definite D call. Germline V lookup: CDR1 MDHEN, CDR2 SYDVKM. The CDR3 has 12 amino acids. Trimming cost V 6 bases and J 4 bases, with 7 bases left between them. CDR3 sequence: CASRSTNQPQHF. CDR3 DNA sequence: TGTGCCAGCAGGAGCACGAATCAGCCCCAGCATTTT.

This sequence joins TRBV5-4 and TRBJ2-1; 9 bases are shared with TRBD2. The CDR3 contains 16 residues. The V segment lost 4 bases and the J segment 4 bases; nucleotides outside the gene matches: 9. The germline gives CDR1 SGHNT, CDR2 YYREEE (reference sequence). CDR3 nucleotide sequence: TGTGCCAGCAGCACGAAAAGCGGGAGGACATACAATGAGCAGTTCTTC. Residues: CASSTKSGRTYNEQFF.

V gene TRBV5-5 combines with J gene TRBJ1-5; the D gene is possibly TRBD1 (6 bases). The CDR3 has 14 amino acids. Trimming removed 5 bases from V and 2 bases from J, with 11 bases in between. Per germline, CDR1 SGHKS and CDR2 YYEKEE (reference sequence). The CDR3 protein is CASSGDIRNQPQHF. The CDR3 DNA reads TGTGCCAGCAGTGGGGACATCCGCAATCAGCCCCAGCATTTT.

Turning to this clone: A read error may produce the germline difference seen at one junction end. The chain has TRBV9 and TRBJ2-5, with 11 bases lining up with TRBD1. The CDR3 loop spans 19 amino acids. CDR1 and CDR2 from the germline V gene are SGDLS and YYNGEE. The CDR3 region has the DNA TGTGCCGGCAGCGTAGTCGAAGGTGGGACAGGGGGAATTTTCGAGACCCAGTACTTC. This sequence encodes CAGSVVEGGTGGIFETQYF.

The V call is TRBV3-1 (or the pseudogene TRBV3-2), the J call TRBJ1-1, with TRBD1 matching over 9 bases. CDR1 and CDR2 from the germline V gene are LGHDT and YNNKEL (reference sequence). With 0 bases clipped from V and 5 bases from J, the junction kept 13 bases outside the gene matches. This CDR3 spans 18 amino acids. The CDR3 reads CASSQEWLRDRGKTEAFF. The DNA for the CDR3 is TGTGCCAGCAGCCAAGAATGGTTGCGTGACAGGGGGAAGACTGAAGCTTTCTTT.

V is TRBV9 and J is TRBJ2-3; TRBD2 agrees at 8 bases. CDR3 size: 16 residues. The V and J ends lost 4 bases and 0 bases, in that order; junction bases with no gene match: 7. CDR1 is SGDLS and CDR2 is YYNGEE in the germline V gene. CDR3 protein: CASSSGLARSTDTQYF. In DNA, the CDR3 is TGTGCCAGCAGCTCCGGACTAGCTCGAAGCACAGATACGCAGTATTTT.

The chain employs TRBV4-3 and TRBJ2-5, with TRBD2 identical over 12 bases. The CDR3 totals 20 residues. The V segment lost 1 base and the J segment 3 bases; nucleotides outside the gene matches: 15. Germline lookup yields CDR1 LGHNA and CDR2 YSLEER. The CDR3, as DNA: TGCGCCAGCAGCCAAGGTGGGGCTAGCGGGAGGGCCGGGGAGGAAGAGACCCAGTACTTC. Translated, it gives CASSQGGASGRAGEEETQYF.

This chain links TRBV9 with TRBJ1-2; D possibly corresponds to TRBD1 (5 bases). V was shortened by 0 bases and J by 3 bases, with 9 bases between the two germline ends. The CDR3 contains 14 residues. The V gene's germline CDR1 is SGDLS and CDR2 YYNGEE. For the CDR3, the DNA is TGTGCCAGCAGCGTAGTGGGGGGAGACTATGGCTACACCTTC. Translation gives CASSVVGGDYGYTF.

The chain joins TRBV18 to TRBJ1-1; D gene ambiguous. With 6 bases removed from V and 1 base from J, the gap between germline ends came to 9 bases. This CDR3 is 13 amino acids long. Germline CDR1 is KGHSH and CDR2 is LQKENI. CDR3 DNA sequence: TGTGCCAGCTCGGCAGAGGGGAACACTGAAGCTTTCTTT. Encoded protein: CASSAEGNTEAFF. Filled out from reference TRBV18 and TRBJ1-1, the complete variable domain reads NAGVMQNPRHLVRRRGQEARLRCSPMKGHSHVYWYRQLPEEGLKFMVYLQKENIIDESGMPKERFSAEFPKEGPSILRIQQVVRGDSAAYFCASSAEGNTEAFFGQGTRLTVV.

The chain carries TRBV7-8 and TRBJ2-2, with 10 bases identical to TRBD2. The CDR3 has 17 residues. The germline V gene encodes CDR1 SGHVS and CDR2 FQNEAQ. Trimming took 3 bases from V and 5 from J; bases not matched to a gene: 9. CDR3 amino acids: CASSFVRSSGGTGELFF. The CDR3 bases are TGTGCCAGCAGCTTCGTTCGGTCTAGCGGGGGAACCGGGGAGCTGTTTTTT.

The chain couples TRBV24-1 to TRBJ1-5, with 9 bases lining up with TRBD1. The V segment lost 3 bases and the J segment 4 bases; nucleotides outside the gene matches: 12. CDR3 length: 18 amino acids. Per the germline V gene, CDR1 is KGHDR and CDR2 is SFDVKD. The CDR3 nucleotides are TGTGCCACCAGTGATCCACCGGGACAGGGATTAGGAAATCAGCCCCAGCATTTT. It codes for CATSDPPGQGLGNQPQHF.

This sequence joins TRBV4-3 and TRBJ2-1, with 7 bases matching TRBD2. The CDR3 is made up of 16 amino acids. With V trimmed by 0 bases and J by 3 bases, 5 bases remained unmatched. Germline-derived CDR1 and CDR2 are LGHNA and YSLEER. CDR3 sequence (DNA): TGCGCCAGCAGCCAAGAAAATGGCGGGAGCTACAATGAGCAGTTCTTC. It specifies CASSQENGGSYNEQFF.

The CDR3 DNA reads TGTGCCAGCAGCCCCACCGGCGGTCCTGGCGAAAAACTGTTTTTT. It encodes CASSPTGGPGEKLFF. This rearrangement joins TRBV7-3 to TRBJ1-4; D is unclear. This CDR3 contains 15 residues. V lost 5 bases and J 8 bases, leaving 18 bases between the germline ends. Per germline, CDR1 SGHTA and CDR2 FQGTGA.

This chain joins TRBV18 and TRBJ2-3; possible D gene TRBD2, 7 bases. The CDR3 is made up of 15 amino acids. V was pared by 0 bases and J by 3 bases, with 10 bases between. Germline CDR1 KGHSH, CDR2 LQKENI. CDR3 bases: TGTGCCAGCTCACCACCCAGCGGGACAACAGATACGCAGTATTTT. Protein sequence: CASSPPSGTTDTQYF. The complete variable domain, with remaining parts taken from reference TRBV18 and TRBJ2-3, reads NAGVMQNPRHLVRRRGQEARLRCSPMKGHSHVYWYRQLPEEGLKFMVYLQKENIIDESGMPKERFSAEFPKEGPSILRIQQVVRGDSAAYFCASSPPSGTTDTQYFGPGTRLTVL.

The CDR3 sequence is CASSPRHTDGYTF. CDR3 coding DNA: TGTGCCAGCTCACCACGTCATACGGATGGCTACACCTTC. The chain joins TRBV18 to TRBJ1-2, with no clear D. This CDR3 comprises 13 residues. The V and J ends lost 1 base and 6 bases respectively, with 9 bases between them. In germline, CDR1 is KGHSH, CDR2 LQKENI.

The chain joins TRBV7-2 to TRBJ2-1; D may be TRBD1 (6 bases). The CDR3 spans 12 residues. Trimming took off 8 bases at V and 5 bases at J, with 10 bases between the two ends. CDR1 and CDR2 (germline): SGHTA, FQGNSA. CDR3 in DNA: TGTGCCAGCTGGGACACGAACAATGAGCAGTTCTTC. Its protein is CASWDTNNEQFF.

This clone occurred once. The chain has TRBV5-1 and TRBJ2-1; D unresolved. Germline CDR1 and CDR2: SGHRS and YFSETQ. Trimming shortened V by 1 base and J by 5 bases, and 10 bases separated the two germline ends. This CDR3 comprises 14 residues. CDR3 in amino acids: CASSLSPANNEQFF. The CDR3 DNA is TGCGCCAGCAGCTTGAGCCCCGCAAACAATGAGCAGTTCTTC.

The V gene is TRBV28, the J gene TRBJ1-1; unclear D gene. Germline values: CDR1 MDHEN, CDR2 SYDVKM. The V and J ends lost 7 bases and 0 bases respectively, with 3 bases between them. This CDR3 comprises 11 residues. The CDR3 nucleotides are TGTGCCAGCACAGTGAACACTGAAGCTTTCTTT. It encodes CASTVNTEAFF.

CDR3 nucleotides: TGTGCCAGCTCACCACAAGACAGGGGGGGGCCCCAGCATTTT. This gives the protein CASSPQDRGGPQHF. V usage is TRBV18 and J usage is TRBJ1-5; 9 bases are a match to TRBD1. This CDR3 spans 14 amino acids. Germline V gives CDR1 KGHSH, CDR2 LQKENI. The ends lost 1 base at V and 9 bases at J; junction bases unmatched: 4.

V gene TRBV3-1 (or the pseudogene TRBV3-2) combines with J gene TRBJ1-2; D gene uncertain. The CDR3 is 14 residues long. V was shortened by 7 bases and J by 3 bases, with 15 bases between the two germline ends. Germline CDR1 LGHDT, CDR2 YNNKEL (reference sequence). DNA of the CDR3: TGTGCCAGCAACCATCAAGCTGCCGACTATGGCTACACCTTC. Amino acids: CASNHQAADYGYTF.

The chain is built from TRBV6-6 and TRBJ1-4, with D possibly matching TRBD1 (6 bases). The CDR3 contains 14 residues. Germline CDR1 MNHNY, CDR2 SVGAGI (reference sequence). V was trimmed by 2 bases and J by 5 bases, leaving 9 bases between them. CDR3: CASSYRGQNEKLFF. The DNA of the CDR3 is TGTGCCAGCAGTTACAGGGGACAAAATGAAAAACTGTTTTTT.